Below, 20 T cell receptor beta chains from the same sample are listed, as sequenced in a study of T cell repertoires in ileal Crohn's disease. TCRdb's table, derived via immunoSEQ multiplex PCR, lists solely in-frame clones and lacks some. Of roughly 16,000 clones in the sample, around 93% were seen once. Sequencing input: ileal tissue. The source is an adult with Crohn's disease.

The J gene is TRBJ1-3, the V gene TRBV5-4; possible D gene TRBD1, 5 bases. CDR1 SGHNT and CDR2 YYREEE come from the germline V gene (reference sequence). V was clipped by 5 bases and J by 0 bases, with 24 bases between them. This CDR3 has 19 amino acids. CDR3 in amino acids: CASSFNRNRLTTSGNTIYF. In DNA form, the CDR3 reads TGTGCCAGCAGTTTTAATCGAAACAGGCTCACTACCTCTGGAAACACCATATATTTT.

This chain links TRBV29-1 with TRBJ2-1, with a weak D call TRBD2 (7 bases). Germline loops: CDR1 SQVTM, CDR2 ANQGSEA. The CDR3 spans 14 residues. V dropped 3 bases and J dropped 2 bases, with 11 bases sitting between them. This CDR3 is CSVDEGGTYNEQFF. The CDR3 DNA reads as TGCAGCGTTGATGAGGGGGGGACCTACAATGAGCAGTTCTTC.

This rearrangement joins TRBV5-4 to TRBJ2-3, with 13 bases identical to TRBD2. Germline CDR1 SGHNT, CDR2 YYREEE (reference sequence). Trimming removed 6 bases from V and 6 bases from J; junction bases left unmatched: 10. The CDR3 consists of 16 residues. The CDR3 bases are TGTGCCAGCAACGGACTAGCGGGGGATCCCCCGGATACGCAGTATTTT. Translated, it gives CASNGLAGDPPDTQYF.

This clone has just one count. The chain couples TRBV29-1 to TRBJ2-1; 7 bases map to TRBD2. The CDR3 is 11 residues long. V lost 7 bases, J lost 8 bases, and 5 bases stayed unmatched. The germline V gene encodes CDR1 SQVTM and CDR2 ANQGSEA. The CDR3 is CSDERGDEQFF. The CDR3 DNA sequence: TGCAGCGACGAGCGGGGTGATGAGCAGTTCTTC.

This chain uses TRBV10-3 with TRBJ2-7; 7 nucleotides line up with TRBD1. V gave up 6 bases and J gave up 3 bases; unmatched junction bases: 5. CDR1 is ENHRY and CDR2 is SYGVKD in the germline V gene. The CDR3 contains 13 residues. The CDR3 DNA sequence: TGTGCCATCAGGGGGACAGCCGACTACGAGCAGTACTTC. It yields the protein CAIRGTADYEQYF.

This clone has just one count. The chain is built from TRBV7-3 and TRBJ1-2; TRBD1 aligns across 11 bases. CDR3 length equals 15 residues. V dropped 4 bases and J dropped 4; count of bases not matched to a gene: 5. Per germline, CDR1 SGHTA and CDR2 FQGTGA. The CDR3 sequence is CASSWTGGSGYGYTF. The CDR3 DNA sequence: TGTGCCAGCAGCTGGACAGGGGGCTCGGGCTATGGCTACACCTTC.

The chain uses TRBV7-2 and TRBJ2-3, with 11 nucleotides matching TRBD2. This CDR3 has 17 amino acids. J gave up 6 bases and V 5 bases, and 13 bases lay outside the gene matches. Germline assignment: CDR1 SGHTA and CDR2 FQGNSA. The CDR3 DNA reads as TGTGCCAGCAGCCACCAGGGACTAGCGGTGAATCAGGATACGCAGTATTTT. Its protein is CASSHQGLAVNQDTQYF.

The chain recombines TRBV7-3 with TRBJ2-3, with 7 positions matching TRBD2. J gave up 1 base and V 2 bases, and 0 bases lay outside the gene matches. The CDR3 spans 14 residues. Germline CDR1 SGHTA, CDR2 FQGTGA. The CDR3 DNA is TGTGCCAGCAGCTTACTAGCGGGCACAGATACGCAGTATTTT. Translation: CASSLLAGTDTQYF.

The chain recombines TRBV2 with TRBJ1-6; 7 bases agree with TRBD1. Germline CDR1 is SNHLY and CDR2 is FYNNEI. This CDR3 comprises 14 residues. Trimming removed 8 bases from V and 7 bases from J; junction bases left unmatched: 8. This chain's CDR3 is CASLGGRANSPLHF. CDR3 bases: TGTGCCAGCCTAGGGGGCAGGGCGAATTCACCCCTCCACTTT.

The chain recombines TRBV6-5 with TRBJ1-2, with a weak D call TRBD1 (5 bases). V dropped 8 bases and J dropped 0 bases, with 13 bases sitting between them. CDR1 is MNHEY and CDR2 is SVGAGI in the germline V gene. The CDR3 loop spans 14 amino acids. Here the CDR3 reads CASAQDTTNYGYTF. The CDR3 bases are TGTGCCAGCGCTCAGGACACGACTAACTATGGCTACACCTTC.

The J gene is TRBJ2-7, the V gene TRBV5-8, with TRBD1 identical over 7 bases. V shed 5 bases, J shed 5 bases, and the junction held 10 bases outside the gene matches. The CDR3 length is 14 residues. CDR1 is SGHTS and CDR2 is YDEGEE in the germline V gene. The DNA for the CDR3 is TGTGCCAGCAGTGGACCCCGACAGGGTGACGAGCAGTACTTC. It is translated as CASSGPRQGDEQYF.

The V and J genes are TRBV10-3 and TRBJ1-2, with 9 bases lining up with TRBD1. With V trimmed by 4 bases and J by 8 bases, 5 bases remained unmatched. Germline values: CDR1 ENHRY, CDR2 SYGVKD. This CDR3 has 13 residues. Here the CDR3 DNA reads TGTGCCATCAGTGGGGACAGGGAAAAGGGCTACACCTTC. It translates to CAISGDREKGYTF.

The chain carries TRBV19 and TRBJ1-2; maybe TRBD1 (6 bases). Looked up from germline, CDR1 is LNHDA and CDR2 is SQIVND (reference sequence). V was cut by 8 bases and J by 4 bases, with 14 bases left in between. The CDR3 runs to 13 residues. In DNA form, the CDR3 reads TGTGCCAGTTGGGACATCACTGTCTATGGCTACACCTTC. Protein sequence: CASWDITVYGYTF.

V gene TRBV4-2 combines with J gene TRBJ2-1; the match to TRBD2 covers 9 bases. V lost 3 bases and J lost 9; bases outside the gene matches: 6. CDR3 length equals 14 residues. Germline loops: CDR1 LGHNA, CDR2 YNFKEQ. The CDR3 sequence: CASSHPERGAEQFF. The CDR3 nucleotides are TGTGCCAGCAGCCACCCCGAGCGGGGGGCTGAGCAGTTCTTC.

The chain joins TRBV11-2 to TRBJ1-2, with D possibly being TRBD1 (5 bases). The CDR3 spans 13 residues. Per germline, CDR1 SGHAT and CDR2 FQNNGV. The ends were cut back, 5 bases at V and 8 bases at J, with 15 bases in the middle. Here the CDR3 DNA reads TGTGCCAGCAGCCTTACAGGCAACGGCGGCTACACCTTC. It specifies CASSLTGNGGYTF.

CDR3 DNA: TGTGCCAGCAGCCCGCGGACAGGGCGGACTAACACCGGGGAGCTGTTTTTT. Its protein product is CASSPRTGRTNTGELFF. The V gene is TRBV9, the J gene TRBJ2-2; 8 bases line up with TRBD1. The trim removed 4 bases at V and 2 bases at J, leaving 10 bases unmatched. CDR1 is SGDLS and CDR2 is YYNGEE in the germline V gene. This CDR3 is built from 17 residues.

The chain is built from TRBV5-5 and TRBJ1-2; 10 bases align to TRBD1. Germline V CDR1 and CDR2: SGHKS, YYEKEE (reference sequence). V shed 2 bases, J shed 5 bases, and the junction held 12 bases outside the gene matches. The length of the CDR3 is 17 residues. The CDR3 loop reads CASSFSAGQGGTYGYTF. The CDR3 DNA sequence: TGTGCCAGCAGCTTTTCGGCAGGACAGGGGGGGACATATGGCTACACCTTC.

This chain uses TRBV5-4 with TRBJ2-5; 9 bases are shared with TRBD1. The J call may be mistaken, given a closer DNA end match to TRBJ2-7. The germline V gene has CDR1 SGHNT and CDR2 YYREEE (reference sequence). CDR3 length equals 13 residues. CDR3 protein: CASSYGQGYEQYF. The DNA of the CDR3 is TGTGCCAGCAGCTACGGACAGGGGTACGAGCAGTACTTC.

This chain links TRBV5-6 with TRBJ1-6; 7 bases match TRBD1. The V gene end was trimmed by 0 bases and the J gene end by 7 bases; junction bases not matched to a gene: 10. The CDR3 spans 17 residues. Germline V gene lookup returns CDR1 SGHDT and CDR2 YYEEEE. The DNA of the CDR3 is TGTGCCAGCAGCTTGGGATACTCCGGGACAGTCAATTCACCCCTCCACTTT. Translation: CASSLGYSGTVNSPLHF.

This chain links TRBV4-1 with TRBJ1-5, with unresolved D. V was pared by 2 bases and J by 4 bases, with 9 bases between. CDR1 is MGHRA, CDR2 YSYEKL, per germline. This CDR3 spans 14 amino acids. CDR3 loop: CASSQSPGNQPQHF. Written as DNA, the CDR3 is TGCGCCAGCAGCCAATCCCCGGGAAATCAGCCCCAGCATTTT.